The 22 T cell receptor beta chains presented below share a single source sample, sequenced in a study of blood T cell repertoires in COVID-19. Only in-frame clones appear in the TCRdb table, and some are missing; sequencing was by immunoSEQ multiplex PCR. The sample yields 240,000 or so clones, about 84% seen once. The sample taken for sequencing was PBMCs or T cells enriched from blood (not recorded which). Receptors were obtained from a woman aged 45-59 years who had recovered from COVID-19.

The chain couples TRBV30 to TRBJ1-2; 10 bases are a match to TRBD1. Looked up from germline, CDR1 is GTSNPN and CDR2 is SVGIG (reference sequence). V shed 3 bases, J shed 4 bases, and the junction held 5 bases outside the gene matches. The length of the CDR3 is 14 residues. This CDR3 is CAWSRGQGSYGYTF. The CDR3 DNA sequence: TGTGCCTGGAGCAGGGGACAGGGGAGCTATGGCTACACCTTC. Full variable domain (remainder filled in from reference TRBV30 and TRBJ1-2): SQTIHQWPATLVQPVGSPLSLECTVEGTSNPNLYWYRQAAGRGLQLLFYSVGIGQISSEVPQNLSASRPQDRQFILSSKKLLLSDSGFYLCAWSRGQGSYGYTFGSGTRLTVV.

This rearrangement joins TRBV29-1 to TRBJ1-1; perhaps TRBD1 as D (5 bases). Trimming shortened V by 4 bases and J by 4 bases, and 10 bases separated the two germline ends. The CDR3 consists of 12 residues. In germline, CDR1 is SQVTM, CDR2 ANQGSEA. The CDR3 is CSVGVGPTEAFF. The CDR3 bases are TGCAGCGTTGGTGTGGGGCCCACTGAAGCTTTCTTT.

The chain recombines TRBV19 with TRBJ1-6; TRBD1 is a possible D gene (5 bases). The CDR3 covers 14 residues. Trimming shortened V by 7 bases and J by 9 bases, and 16 bases separated the two germline ends. Per germline, CDR1 LNHDA and CDR2 SQIVND (reference sequence). CDR3 in DNA: TGTGCCAGTACTGGGACTACCGGGGCTTCACCCCTCCACTTT. It codes for CASTGTTGASPLHF.

V is TRBV13 and J is TRBJ2-7, with a weak D call TRBD1 (6 bases). V lost 5 bases and J lost 2, with 22 bases in between. CDR1 is PRHDT, CDR2 FYEKMQ, per germline (reference sequence). This CDR3 contains 17 residues. CDR3: CASSGVTTQGRTYEQYF. The DNA of the CDR3 is TGTGCCAGCAGCGGCGTGACGACGCAGGGGCGGACCTACGAGCAGTACTTC.

This chain connects TRBV6-5 to TRBJ1-5, with D perhaps matching TRBD1 (6 bases). The length of the CDR3 is 13 residues. From germline, CDR1 is MNHEY and CDR2 SVGAGI. The germline V and J ends were trimmed by 2 bases and 5 bases, with 7 bases remaining between them. The chain's CDR3 is CASSYGQHQPQHF. In DNA, the CDR3 is TGTGCCAGCAGTTACGGACAGCATCAGCCCCAGCATTTT.

J is TRBJ2-7 and V is TRBV7-2; 11 nucleotides line up with TRBD2. V was clipped by 2 bases and J by 2 bases; unmatched bases: 5. CDR1 is SGHTA, CDR2 FQGNSA, per germline. CDR3 length equals 16 residues. CDR3 residues: CASSLSSGGLTYEQYF. CDR3 nucleotides: TGTGCCAGCAGCTTATCTAGCGGGGGGTTAACCTACGAGCAGTACTTC.

The CDR3 DNA follows: TGTGCCAGCTCTAGGGAACTAGCGGGGGTAGGGGAGCAGTTCTTC. This translates into CASSRELAGVGEQFF. This chain uses TRBV6-6 with TRBJ2-1, with 11 bases matching TRBD2. Germline lookup yields CDR1 MNHNY and CDR2 SVGAGI (reference sequence). V shed 8 bases, J shed 10 bases, and the junction held 13 bases outside the gene matches. This CDR3 comprises 15 residues.

The V gene is TRBV6-6, the J gene TRBJ2-3; D is possibly TRBD2 (6 bases). Germline V gene sequence: CDR1 MNHNY, CDR2 SVGAGI (reference sequence). The CDR3 has 11 residues. CDR3 sequence (DNA): TGTGCGGGCGGGGAGACAGATACGCAGTATTTT. Translating it yields CAGGETDTQYF.

The chain uses TRBV7-2 and TRBJ2-7, with D possibly TRBD1 on 6 matching bases. Germline V gene lookup returns CDR1 SGHTA and CDR2 FQGNSA. This CDR3 comprises 14 residues. Deletions cut 3 bases from V and 1 base from J, with 10 bases between. Written as DNA, the CDR3 is TGTGCCAGCAGCTTGACAGGACCATCCTACGAGCAGTACTTC. Translation: CASSLTGPSYEQYF. Filled out from reference TRBV7-2 and TRBJ2-7, the complete variable domain reads GAGVSQSPSNKVTEKGKDVELRCDPISGHTALYWYRQSLGQGLEFLIYFQGNSAPDKSGLPSDRFSAERTGGSVSTLTIQRTQQEDSAVYLCASSLTGPSYEQYFGPGTRLTVT.

The CDR3 spells CASSQDILLDTQYF. CDR3 in DNA: TGTGCCAGCAGCCAAGATATACTCCTAGATACGCAGTATTTT. The rearrangement uses TRBV14 and TRBJ2-3; D not resolved. Germline-derived CDR1 and CDR2 are SGHDN and FVKESK. There are 14 residues in the CDR3. V lost 0 bases, J lost 5 bases, and 9 bases lay in between.

The chain carries TRBV6-5 and TRBJ1-2; the match to TRBD1 covers 7 bases. Germline CDR1 reads MNHEY; CDR2 reads SVGAGI. The CDR3 is 14 amino acids. Trimming removed 6 bases from V and 4 bases from J; junction bases left unmatched: 8. Written as DNA, the CDR3 is TGTGCCAGCAGAAACAGGGGAAGCAGCTATGGCTACACCTTC. Its protein product is CASRNRGSSYGYTF.

V gene TRBV5-1 combines with J gene TRBJ2-7; 9 bases align to TRBD1. CDR3 length: 14 residues. V trimming: 4 bases; J trimming: 2 bases; junction bases outside the gene matches: 4. Germline values: CDR1 SGHRS, CDR2 YFSETQ. As DNA, the CDR3 is TGCGCCAGCAGCGTCACAGGGGGCACCTACGAGCAGTACTTC. Amino acids: CASSVTGGTYEQYF.

This clone occurred once. CDR3 region: CASRLDTTGELFF. CDR3 nucleotides: TGTGCCAGCAGGCTCGACACTACCGGGGAGCTGTTTTTT. The chain has TRBV2 and TRBJ2-2; D remains ambiguous. V was cut by 6 bases and J by 5 bases, with 10 bases left in between. The V gene's germline CDR1 is SNHLY and CDR2 FYNNEI. This CDR3 spans 13 amino acids.

The rearrangement joins TRBV30 to TRBJ1-1; tentatively, D is TRBD1 (6 bases). Germline V gene data show CDR1 as GTSNPN and CDR2 as SVGIG (reference sequence). CDR3 length: 13 residues. The V end lost 4 bases, the J end lost 3 bases, and 12 bases lay between the germline ends. The CDR3 sequence: CAWTNRVDTEAFF. The CDR3 DNA sequence: TGTGCCTGGACCAACAGGGTAGACACTGAAGCTTTCTTT.

The chain carries TRBV19 and TRBJ1-4, with 9 bases identical to TRBD1. Trimming took 7 bases from V and 8 from J; bases not matched to a gene: 20. The CDR3 is 18 residues long. Per germline, CDR1 LNHDA and CDR2 SQIVND (reference sequence). In DNA form, the CDR3 reads TGTGCCAGTACGGTCCCGGGACAGGGCTTATGGAATGGAGAAAAACTGTTTTTT. Its protein is CASTVPGQGLWNGEKLFF. The full variable domain, rest sourced from reference TRBV19 and TRBJ1-4, is DGGITQSPKYLFRKEGQNVTLSCEQNLNHDAMYWYRQDPGQGLRLIYYSQIVNDFQKGDIAEGYSVSREKKESFPLTVTSAQKNPTAFYLCASTVPGQGLWNGEKLFFGSGTQLSVL.

The V gene is TRBV6-2 or TRBV6-3, the J gene TRBJ1-1, with 9 bases aligning to TRBD1. The CDR3 consists of 14 residues. Trimming cost V 0 bases and J 11 bases; bases outside gene matches: 7. CDR1 is MNHEY and CDR2 is SVGEGT in the germline V gene. CDR3 amino acids: CASSYSGTGGNAFF. As DNA, the CDR3 is TGTGCCAGCAGTTACTCGGGCACAGGGGGCAATGCTTTCTTT.

This clone was found once. This chain uses TRBV4-1 with TRBJ1-6, with 7 bases fitting TRBD1. J lost 4 bases, V lost 0 bases, and 9 bases had no gene match. Germline V gene sequence: CDR1 MGHRA, CDR2 YSYEKL. The CDR3 spans 18 residues. Written as DNA, the CDR3 is TGCGCCAGCAGCCAAGATGAGGGGGCTCGGATGTATAATTCACCCCTCCACTTT. It yields the protein CASSQDEGARMYNSPLHF.

This clone has a handful of counts. The V and J genes are TRBV6-2 or TRBV6-3 and TRBJ2-1; 9 nucleotides align to TRBD2. V was pared by 5 bases and J by 7 bases, with 18 bases of the junction left unmatched. The length of the CDR3 is 18 residues. CDR1 is MNHEY and CDR2 is SVGEGT in the germline V gene. CDR3 nucleotides: TGTGCCAGCAGTCCCCTTGGGCGGCGGGGGGGCCTGAGGAATGAGCAGTTCTTC. Protein: CASSPLGRRGGLRNEQFF.

This chain links TRBV4-1 with TRBJ1-2; 8 bases fit TRBD1. The germline CDR1 and CDR2 sequences are MGHRA and YSYEKL. This CDR3 contains 15 residues. V dropped 3 bases and J dropped 7; count of bases not matched to a gene: 10. In nucleotides, the CDR3 is TGCGCCAGCAGCCAGCCAAGACAGGGGCCTCGTGGCTACACCTTC. It encodes CASSQPRQGPRGYTF.

The chain recombines TRBV18 with TRBJ2-2, with D maybe TRBD1 (5 bases). Trimming took 4 bases from V and 10 from J, leaving 16 bases between them. Germline V gene lookup returns CDR1 KGHSH and CDR2 LQKENI. The CDR3 length is 14 residues. In nucleotides, the CDR3 is TGTGCCAGCTCACGGGCAGGGCCAAAGGAGGAGCTGTTTTTT. It yields the protein CASSRAGPKEELFF.

The chain carries TRBV5-1 and TRBJ1-4; 7 bases map to TRBD1. The CDR3 runs to 15 residues. Germline CDR1 SGHRS, CDR2 YFSETQ. V trimming: 0 bases; J trimming: 6 bases; junction bases outside the gene matches: 5. The CDR3 region has the DNA TGCGCCAGCAGCTTGGAGAACAGGGGATATGAAAAACTGTTTTTT. Residues: CASSLENRGYEKLFF.

DNA for the CDR3: TGTGCCAGTAGTATAGATCTTGCACAGGAAGCTTTCTTT. It yields the protein CASSIDLAQEAFF. V gene TRBV19 combines with J gene TRBJ1-1, with D unresolved. Trimming cost V 0 bases and J 8 bases, with 10 bases left between them. This CDR3 spans 13 amino acids. CDR1 and CDR2 from the germline V gene are LNHDA and SQIVND (reference sequence).